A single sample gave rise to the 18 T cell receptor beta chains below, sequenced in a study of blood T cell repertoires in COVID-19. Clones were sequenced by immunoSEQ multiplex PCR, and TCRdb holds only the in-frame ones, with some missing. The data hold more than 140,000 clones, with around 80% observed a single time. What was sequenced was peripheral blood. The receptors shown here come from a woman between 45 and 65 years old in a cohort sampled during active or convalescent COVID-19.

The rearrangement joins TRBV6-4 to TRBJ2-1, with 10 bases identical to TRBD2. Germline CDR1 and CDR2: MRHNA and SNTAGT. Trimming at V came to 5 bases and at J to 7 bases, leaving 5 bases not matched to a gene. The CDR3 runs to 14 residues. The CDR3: CASSYSGGPNEQFF. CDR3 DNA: TGTGCCAGCAGTTATAGCGGGGGGCCGAATGAGCAGTTCTTC.

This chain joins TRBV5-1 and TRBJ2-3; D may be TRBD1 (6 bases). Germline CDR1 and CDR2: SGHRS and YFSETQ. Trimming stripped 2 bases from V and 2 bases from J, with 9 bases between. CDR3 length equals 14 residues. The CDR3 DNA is TGCGCCAGCAGCTTAAGGGGGAACACAGATACGCAGTATTTT. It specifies CASSLRGNTDTQYF.

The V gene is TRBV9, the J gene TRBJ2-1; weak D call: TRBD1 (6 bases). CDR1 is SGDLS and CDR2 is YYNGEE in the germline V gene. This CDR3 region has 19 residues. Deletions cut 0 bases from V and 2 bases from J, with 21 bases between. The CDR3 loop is CASSVEFGDPEGAYNEQFF. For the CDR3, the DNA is TGTGCCAGCAGCGTAGAATTCGGGGACCCCGAGGGGGCCTACAATGAGCAGTTCTTC.

The chain's CDR3 is CASSLTDRLGDTEAFF. DNA for the CDR3: TGTGCCAGCAGTTTAACGGACAGGTTAGGCGACACTGAAGCTTTCTTT. The rearrangement uses TRBV6-5 and TRBJ1-1; 7 positions agree with TRBD1. Germline V gene data show CDR1 as MNHEY and CDR2 as SVGAGI. V gave up 4 bases and J gave up 3 bases; unmatched junction bases: 11. The CDR3 sequence is 16 residues long.

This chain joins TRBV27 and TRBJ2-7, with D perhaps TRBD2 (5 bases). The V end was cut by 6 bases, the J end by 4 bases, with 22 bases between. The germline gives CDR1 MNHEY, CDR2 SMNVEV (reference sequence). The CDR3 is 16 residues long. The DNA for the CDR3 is TGTGCCAGCAGGGGAAGGGTCTCAGGACTCAATTACGAGCAGTACTTC. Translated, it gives CASRGRVSGLNYEQYF.

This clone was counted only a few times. The CDR3 loop is CASSTRDRVSYGYTF. DNA for the CDR3: TGTGCCAGCAGTACCCGGGACAGGGTATCCTATGGCTACACCTTC. The V gene is TRBV6-5, the J gene TRBJ1-2; 9 nucleotides agree with TRBD1. Germline V gives CDR1 MNHEY, CDR2 SVGAGI. The J segment lost 4 bases and the V segment lost 5 bases, leaving 8 bases of the junction unmatched. The CDR3 loop spans 15 amino acids.

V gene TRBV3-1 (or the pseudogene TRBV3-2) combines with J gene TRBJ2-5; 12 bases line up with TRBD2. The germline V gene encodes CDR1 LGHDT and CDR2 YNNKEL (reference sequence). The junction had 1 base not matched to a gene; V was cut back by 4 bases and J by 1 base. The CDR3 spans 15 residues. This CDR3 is CASSLLAGGQETQYF. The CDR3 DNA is TGTGCCAGCAGCCTACTAGCGGGGGGCCAAGAGACCCAGTACTTC.

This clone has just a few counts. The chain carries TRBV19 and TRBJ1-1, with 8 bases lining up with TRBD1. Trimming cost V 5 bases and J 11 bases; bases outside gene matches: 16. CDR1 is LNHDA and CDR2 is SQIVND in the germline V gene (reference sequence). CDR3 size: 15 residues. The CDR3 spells CASSVTGGETLNAFF. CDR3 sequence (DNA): TGTGCCAGTAGTGTAACAGGGGGGGAAACACTGAACGCTTTCTTT.

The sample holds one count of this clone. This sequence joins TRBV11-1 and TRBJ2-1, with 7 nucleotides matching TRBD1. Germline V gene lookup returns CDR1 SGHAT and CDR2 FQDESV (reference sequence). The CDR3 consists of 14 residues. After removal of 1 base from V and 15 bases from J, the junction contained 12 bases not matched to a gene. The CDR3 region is CASSLVLAGGSLFF. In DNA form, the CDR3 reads TGTGCCAGCAGCTTAGTTCTTGCAGGGGGTAGTCTGTTCTTC.

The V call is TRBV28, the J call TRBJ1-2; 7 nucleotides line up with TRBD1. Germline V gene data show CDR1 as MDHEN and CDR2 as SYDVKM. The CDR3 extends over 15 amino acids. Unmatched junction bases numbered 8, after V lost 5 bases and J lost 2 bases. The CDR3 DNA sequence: TGTGCCAGCAGTCCGGGACAACAGGGGAACTATGGCTACACCTTC. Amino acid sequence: CASSPGQQGNYGYTF.

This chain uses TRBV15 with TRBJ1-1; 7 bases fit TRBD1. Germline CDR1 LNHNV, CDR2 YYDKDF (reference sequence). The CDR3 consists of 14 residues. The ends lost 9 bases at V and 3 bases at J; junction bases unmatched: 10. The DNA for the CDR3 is TGTGCCACGACACAGGGGAAGACTGACACTGAAGCTTTCTTT. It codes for CATTQGKTDTEAFF.

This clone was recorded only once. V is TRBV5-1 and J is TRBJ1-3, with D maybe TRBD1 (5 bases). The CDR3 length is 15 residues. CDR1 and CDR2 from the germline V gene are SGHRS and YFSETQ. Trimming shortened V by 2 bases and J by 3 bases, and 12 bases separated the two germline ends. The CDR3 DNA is TGCGCCAGCAGCTTTCTTTCAGGGATTGGAAACACCATATATTTT. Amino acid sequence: CASSFLSGIGNTIYF.

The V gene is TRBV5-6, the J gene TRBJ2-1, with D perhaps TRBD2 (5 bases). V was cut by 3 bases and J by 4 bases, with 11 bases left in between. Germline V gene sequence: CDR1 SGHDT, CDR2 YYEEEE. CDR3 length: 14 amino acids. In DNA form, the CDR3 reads TGTGCCAGCAGCTCTCGGAGGATATACAATGAGCAGTTCTTC. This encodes CASSSRRIYNEQFF.

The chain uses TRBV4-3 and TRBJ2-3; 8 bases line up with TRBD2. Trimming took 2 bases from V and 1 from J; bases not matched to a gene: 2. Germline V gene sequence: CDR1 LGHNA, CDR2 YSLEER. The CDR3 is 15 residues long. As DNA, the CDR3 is TGCGCCAGCAGCCAACGGGGGGGCGGCACAGATACGCAGTATTTT. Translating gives CASSQRGGGTDTQYF.

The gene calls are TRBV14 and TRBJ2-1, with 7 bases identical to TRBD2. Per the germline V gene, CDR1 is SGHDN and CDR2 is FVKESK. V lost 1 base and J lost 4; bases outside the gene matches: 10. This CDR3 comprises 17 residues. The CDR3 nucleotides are TGTGCCAGCAGCCAAGGACCAGCGGGGCTACTATACAATGAGCAGTTCTTC. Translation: CASSQGPAGLLYNEQFF. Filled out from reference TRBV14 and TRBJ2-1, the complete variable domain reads EAGVTQFPSHSVIEKGQTVTLRCDPISGHDNLYWYRRVMGKEIKFLLHFVKESKQDESGMPNNRFLAERTGGTYSTLKVQPAELEDSGVYFCASSQGPAGLLYNEQFFGPGTRLTVL.

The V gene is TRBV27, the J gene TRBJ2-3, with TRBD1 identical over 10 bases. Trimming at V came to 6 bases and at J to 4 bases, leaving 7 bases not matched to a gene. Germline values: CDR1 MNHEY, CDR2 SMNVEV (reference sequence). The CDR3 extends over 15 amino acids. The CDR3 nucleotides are TGTGCCAGCAGCCATGGACAGGGGGTGGCAGATACGCAGTATTTT. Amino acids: CASSHGQGVADTQYF.

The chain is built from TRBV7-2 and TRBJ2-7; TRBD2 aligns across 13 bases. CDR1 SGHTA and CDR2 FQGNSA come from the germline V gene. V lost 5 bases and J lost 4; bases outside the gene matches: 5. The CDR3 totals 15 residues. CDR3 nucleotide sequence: TGTGCCAGCAGCGACCGGACTAGCGGGGGATACGAGCAGTACTTC. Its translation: CASSDRTSGGYEQYF.

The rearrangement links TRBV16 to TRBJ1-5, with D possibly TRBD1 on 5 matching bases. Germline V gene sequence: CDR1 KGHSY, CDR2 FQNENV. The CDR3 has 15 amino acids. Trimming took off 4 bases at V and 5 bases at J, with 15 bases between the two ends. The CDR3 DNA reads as TGTGCCAGCAGCCCAGGGAGGGCGAAGGATCAGCCCCAGCATTTT. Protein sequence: CASSPGRAKDQPQHF.